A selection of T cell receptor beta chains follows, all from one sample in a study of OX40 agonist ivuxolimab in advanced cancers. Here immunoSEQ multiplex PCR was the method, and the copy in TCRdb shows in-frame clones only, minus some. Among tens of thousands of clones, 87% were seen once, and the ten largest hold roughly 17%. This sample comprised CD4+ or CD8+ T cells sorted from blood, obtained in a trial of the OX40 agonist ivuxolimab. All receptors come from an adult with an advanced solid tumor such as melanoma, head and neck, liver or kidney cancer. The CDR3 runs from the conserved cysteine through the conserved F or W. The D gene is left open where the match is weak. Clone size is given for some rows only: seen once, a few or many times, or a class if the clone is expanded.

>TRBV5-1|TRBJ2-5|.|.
CASSSLGRPGEEQYF
TGCGCCAGCAGCTCCCTGGGACGGCCTGGGGAGGAGCAGTACTTC
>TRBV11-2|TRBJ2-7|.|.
CASTVGLWRNSYEQYF
TGTGCCAGCACTGTAGGGCTCTGGCGGAACTCCTACGAGCAGTACTTC
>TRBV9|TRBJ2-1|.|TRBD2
CASSVVSGSYNEQFF
TGTGCCAGCAGCGTAGTTAGCGGGAGTTACAATGAGCAGTTCTTC
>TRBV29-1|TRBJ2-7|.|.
CSARQAAAEQYF
TGCAGCGCCCGGCAGGCCGCCGCCGAGCAGTACTTC
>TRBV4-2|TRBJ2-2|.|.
CASSRKSGLTGELFF
TGTGCCAGCAGCCGGAAGTCGGGGCTCACCGGGGAGCTGTTTTTT
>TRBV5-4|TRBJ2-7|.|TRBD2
CASNPTGTINYEQYF
TGTGCCAGCAACCCTACCGGGACTATAAACTACGAGCAGTACTTC
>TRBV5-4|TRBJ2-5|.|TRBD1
CASSVNRGLGETQYF
TGTGCCAGCAGTGTAAACAGGGGGCTCGGGGAGACCCAGTACTTC
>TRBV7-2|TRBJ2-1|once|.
CASSLHRASSYNEQFF
TGTGCCAGCAGCTTACATCGGGCGAGCTCCTACAATGAGCAGTTCTTC
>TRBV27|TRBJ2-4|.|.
CASSLLGASAKNIQYF
TGTGCCAGCAGTTTATTAGGGGCGTCAGCCAAAAACATTCAGTACTTC
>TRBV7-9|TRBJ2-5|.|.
CASSLGGTIETQYF
TGTGCCAGCAGCTTAGGGGGAACGATAGAGACCCAGTACTTC
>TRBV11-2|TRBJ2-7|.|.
CASSPPLANEQYF
TGTGCCAGCAGCCCCCCACTAGCAAACGAGCAGTACTTC
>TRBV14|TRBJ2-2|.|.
CASSQDRNTGELFF
TGTGCCAGCAGCCAAGACAGGAACACCGGGGAGCTGTTTTTT
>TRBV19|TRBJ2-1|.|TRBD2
CASSIGLAGSEQFF
TGTGCCAGTAGTATAGGACTAGCGGGATCTGAGCAGTTCTTC
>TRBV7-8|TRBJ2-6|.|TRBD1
CASSPGQTLNVLTF
TGTGCCAGCAGCCCGGGACAGACTCTCAACGTCCTGACTTTC
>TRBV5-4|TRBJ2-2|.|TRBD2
CASSRGEGNTGELFF
TGTGCCAGCAGCCGGGGGGAGGGGAACACCGGGGAGCTGTTTTTT
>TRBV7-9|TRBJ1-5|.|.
CASSSGVLGNNQPQHF
TGTGCCAGCAGCTCAGGCGTCCTAGGGAACAATCAGCCCCAGCATTTT
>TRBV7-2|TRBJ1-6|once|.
CASSFRGGNSPLHF
TGTGCCAGCAGCTTCCGGGGGGGCAATTCACCCCTCCACTTT
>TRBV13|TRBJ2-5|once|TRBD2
CASSLGLAGGGETQYF
TGTGCCAGCAGCTTAGGGCTAGCGGGAGGCGGTGAGACCCAGTACTTC
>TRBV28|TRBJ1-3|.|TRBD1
CASRAPRSGQGFHSSGNTIYF
TGTGCCAGCAGGGCGCCCCGCTCGGGACAGGGATTTCATTCCTCTGGAAACACCATATATTTT
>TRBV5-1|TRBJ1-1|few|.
CASSLGSGSGKNTEAFF
TGCGCCAGCAGCTTGGGGAGTGGCTCCGGGAAGAACACTGAAGCTTTCTTT
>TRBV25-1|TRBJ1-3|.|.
CASSPLGGNTIYF
TGTGCCAGCAGTCCCCTGGGGGGAAACACCATATATTTT
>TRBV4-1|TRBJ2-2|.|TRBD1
CASSPDRVGGELFF
TGCGCCAGCAGCCCGGACAGGGTGGGAGGGGAGCTGTTTTTT
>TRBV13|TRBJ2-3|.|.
CASSNLTTDDTDTQYF
TGTGCCAGCAGCAACCTGACTACTGATGACACAGATACGCAGTATTTT
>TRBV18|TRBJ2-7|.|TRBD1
CASSPLTGGAYEQYF
TGTGCCAGCTCACCCCTGACAGGGGGCGCTTACGAGCAGTACTTC